Shown below are 14 T cell receptor beta chains from a single sample sequenced in a study of cytomegalovirus exposure and HLA in healthy donors (dated by TCRdb to 2016 to 2017). To prepare the library, the immunoSEQ multiplex PCR assay was applied. For the multiplex PCR, a mixture combining 60 forward primers for TCR Vbeta segments and 13 reverse primers for TCR Jbeta segments was used. TCRdb stores this immuneACCESS table with in-frame sequences only. Part of the clones is absent; in the studies checked, under half of the shortfall reflects unresolved V genes, and no reason is known for the rest. Across this sample there are about 62,000 clones, with about 77% seen only once. The ten largest clones capture 5% to 7% of the sample. What was sequenced was PBMCs. Every receptor here comes from a woman between 25 and 40 years old in good health and CMV-seronegative.

The V call is TRBV2, the J call TRBJ2-5, with 13 bases matching TRBD2. Trimming removed 4 bases from V and 4 bases from J; junction bases left unmatched: 6. The germline gives CDR1 SNHLY, CDR2 FYNNEI. This CDR3 has 16 residues. CDR3 amino acids: CASSGTSGGRGETQYF. The CDR3 DNA follows: TGTGCCAGCAGTGGGACTAGCGGGGGCCGGGGAGAGACCCAGTACTTC.

The V call is TRBV19, the J call TRBJ2-5; tentative D call: TRBD2 (5 bases). TRBJ2-7 explains the end of the DNA better; the J call may be wrong. Germline CDR1 LNHDA, CDR2 SQIVND (reference sequence). The CDR3 totals 15 residues. CDR3 sequence (DNA): TGTGCCAGTAGTATGACCGGGAAAAGCCAGTACGAGCAGTACTTC. It codes for CASSMTGKSQYEQYF.

This clone has just one count. This chain uses TRBV7-3 with TRBJ1-6; 7 nucleotides line up with TRBD1. Germline CDR1 reads SGHTA; CDR2 reads FQGTGA. With V trimmed by 3 bases and J by 7 bases, 6 bases remained unmatched. CDR3 length equals 15 residues. This CDR3 is CASSLSGTVNSPLHF. CDR3 bases: TGTGCCAGCAGCTTGTCCGGGACAGTAAATTCACCCCTCCACTTT. Full variable domain (missing parts from reference TRBV7-3 and TRBJ1-6): GAGVSQTPSNKVTEKGKYVELRCDPISGHTALYWYRQSLGQGPEFLIYFQGTGAADDSGLPNDRFFAVRPEGSVSTLKIQRTERGDSAVYLCASSLSGTVNSPLHFGNGTRLTVT.

The rearrangement links TRBV6-5 to TRBJ2-1; D remains ambiguous. The CDR3 runs to 13 residues. Germline V CDR1 and CDR2: MNHEY, SVGAGI. Deletions cut 2 bases from V and 6 bases from J, with 8 bases between. As DNA, the CDR3 is TGTGCCAGCAGTTACACCGTGAGCAATGAGCAGTTCTTC. Protein: CASSYTVSNEQFF.

The chain carries TRBV6-5 and TRBJ1-2, with 8 bases that match TRBD1. Looked up from germline, CDR1 is MNHEY and CDR2 is SVGAGI. The trim removed 8 bases at V and 5 bases at J, leaving 13 bases unmatched. The CDR3 contains 15 residues. CDR3 protein: CASHRGQGARYGYTF. The CDR3 DNA follows: TGTGCCAGCCACCGCGGGCAGGGGGCGCGATATGGCTACACCTTC.

This rearrangement joins TRBV2 to TRBJ2-2; 14 bases align to TRBD2. J gave up 4 bases and V 8 bases, and 0 bases lay outside the gene matches. Per the germline V gene, CDR1 is SNHLY and CDR2 is FYNNEI. The CDR3 is 14 amino acids. In DNA form, the CDR3 reads TGTGCCAGCGGACTAGCGGGAGGCACCGGGGAGCTGTTTTTT. Amino acid sequence: CASGLAGGTGELFF.

The V call is TRBV9, the J call TRBJ2-1, with 9 bases aligning to TRBD2. The CDR3 length is 15 residues. V was clipped by 3 bases and J by 1 base; unmatched bases: 2. Germline-derived CDR1 and CDR2 are SGDLS and YYNGEE. The CDR3 sequence: CASSAAGGSYNEQFF. The DNA of the CDR3 is TGTGCCAGCAGCGCTGCGGGAGGGTCCTACAATGAGCAGTTCTTC. Looking up the rest from reference TRBV9 and TRBJ2-1 gives the full variable domain: DSGVTQTPKHLITATGQRVTLRCSPRSGDLSVYWYQQSLDQGLQFLIQYYNGEERAKGNILERFSAQQFPDLHSELNLSSLELGDSALYFCASSAAGGSYNEQFFGPGTRLTVL.

V gene TRBV19 combines with J gene TRBJ2-2; 11 bases map to TRBD2. The CDR3 extends over 15 amino acids. Germline V gene data show CDR1 as LNHDA and CDR2 as SQIVND (reference sequence). The junction had 3 bases not matched to a gene; V was cut back by 5 bases and J by 4 bases. The CDR3 sequence: CASSWLAGGTGELFF. DNA for the CDR3: TGTGCCAGTAGTTGGCTAGCGGGAGGCACCGGGGAGCTGTTTTTT.

The rearrangement joins TRBV6-5 to TRBJ2-5; no reliable D call. The germline V and J ends were trimmed by 5 bases and 0 bases, with 10 bases remaining between them. The germline V gene has CDR1 MNHEY and CDR2 SVGAGI. CDR3 length: 14 amino acids. Here the CDR3 reads CASSRWAYQETQYF. The CDR3 DNA reads as TGTGCCAGCAGTAGGTGGGCTTACCAAGAGACCCAGTACTTC.

The chain combines TRBV28 with TRBJ2-5; possibly TRBD1 for D (5 bases). The DNA end is more similar to TRBJ2-7, so the J call may be wrong. The CDR3 covers 13 residues. Germline CDR1 MDHEN, CDR2 SYDVKM. The CDR3 is CASSRRDFYEQYF. In nucleotides, the CDR3 is TGTGCCAGCAGTCGCAGGGATTTCTACGAGCAGTACTTC.

The genes are TRBV7-2 and TRBJ1-2, with D maybe TRBD1 (5 bases). V was clipped by 3 bases and J by 8 bases, with 16 bases between them. The CDR3 covers 14 residues. CDR1 SGHTA and CDR2 FQGNSA come from the germline V gene. CDR3 protein: CASSFGEGLGGYTF. DNA of the CDR3: TGTGCCAGCAGCTTCGGGGAGGGGCTTGGGGGCTACACCTTC.

This sequence joins TRBV11-2 and TRBJ2-7, with 10 bases identical to TRBD2. Trimming cost V 3 bases and J 0 bases; bases outside gene matches: 5. This CDR3 is built from 16 residues. Germline CDR1 and CDR2: SGHAT and FQNNGV. CDR3 amino acids: CASSLTSGPSSYEQYF. CDR3 DNA: TGTGCCAGCAGCTTGACTAGCGGGCCGAGCTCCTACGAGCAGTACTTC.

This rearrangement joins TRBV4-1 to TRBJ1-2; 7 bases line up with TRBD1. Germline assignment: CDR1 MGHRA and CDR2 YSYEKL. The CDR3 length is 16 residues. The V gene end was trimmed by 0 bases and the J gene end by 3 bases; junction bases not matched to a gene: 7. CDR3 in amino acids: CASSQDPITGDYGYTF. CDR3 sequence (DNA): TGCGCCAGCAGCCAAGATCCCATTACAGGGGACTATGGCTACACCTTC.

The CDR3 coding sequence is TGTGCCATCAGTGGGACTAGCGGGGACAATGAGCAGTTCTTC. Encoded protein: CAISGTSGDNEQFF. This chain joins TRBV10-3 and TRBJ2-1; 12 bases agree with TRBD2. Per germline, CDR1 ENHRY and CDR2 SYGVKD. The CDR3 length is 14 residues. V lost 4 bases, J lost 5 bases, and 0 bases stayed unmatched.